Sequencing of this T cell receptor (beta chain) was carried out in a study of blood T cell repertoires in COVID-19. Study context: COVID-19 samples collected from the United States, Italy and Spain covered acute and convalescent phases. PBMCs, B-cell-depleted T cells, or T cells provided the cDNA or gDNA that made up the material.

Study processing details: Reference gene primer amplification gave nucleated cell count estimates. Assay: immunoSEQ multiplex PCR; the TCRdb copy retains only in-frame clones and omits some. For V, J and clone size, that table is used; D and trimming come from the DNA. In the table there are some 100,000 clones, 85% to 90% of which are singletons. V lost 5 bases to trimming and J lost 1 base; unmatched junction nucleotides: 7. Germline V gene data show CDR1 as LNHDA and CDR2 as SQIVND (reference sequence). The CDR3 spans 17 residues. The chain joins TRBV19 to TRBJ2-2; 10 positions agree with TRBD2. Material: peripheral blood. The source is a woman aged 70-85 years with acute or convalescent COVID-19. CDR3: CASSLSGRAMNTGELFF. The CDR3 coding sequence is TGTGCCAGTAGTTTAAGCGGGAGGGCGATGAACACCGGGGAGCTGTTTTTT.